The 10 T cell receptor beta chains below all came from one sample that was sequenced in a study of shared T cell receptors in the human thymus. The assay was immunoSEQ multiplex PCR, and TCRdb's table has in-frame clones only and misses some. This sample has hundreds of thousands of clones, with roughly 90% found just once. This same sample was also taken into another study, of human thymus T cells.

Sequencing was carried out using thymocytes. All receptors come from a boy less than two years old with a congenital heart defect.

V is TRBV14 and J is TRBJ1-2; no reliable D call. The V and J ends lost 2 bases and 7 bases respectively, with 11 bases between them. This CDR3 has 13 residues. Germline assignment: CDR1 SGHDN and CDR2 FVKESK. Here the CDR3 reads CASSQLARGGYTF. The DNA of the CDR3 is TGTGCCAGCAGCCAATTGGCTCGCGGTGGCTACACCTTC.

The chain is built from TRBV15 and TRBJ1-5; TRBD1 might be the D (5 bases). Trimming removed 0 bases at V and 0 bases at J, with 18 bases between. Germline CDR1 is LNHNV and CDR2 is YYDKDF (reference sequence). The CDR3 loop spans 19 amino acids. The CDR3 sequence is CATSRDRGAGPNSNQPQHF. CDR3 in DNA: TGTGCCACCAGCAGAGATCGTGGGGCAGGCCCCAATAGCAATCAGCCCCAGCATTTT.

This chain links TRBV14 with TRBJ2-7, with 10 bases identical to TRBD1. The ends lost 4 bases at V and 7 bases at J; junction bases unmatched: 10. CDR1 is SGHDN and CDR2 is FVKESK in the germline V gene. There are 15 residues in the CDR3. The CDR3 reads CASSPPGQGTGEQYF. In DNA form, the CDR3 reads TGTGCCAGCAGCCCCCCGGGACAGGGGACGGGGGAGCAGTACTTC.

This chain joins TRBV6-5 and TRBJ2-3; tentative D call: TRBD1 (5 bases). This CDR3 region has 14 residues. Germline V gives CDR1 MNHEY, CDR2 SVGAGI. The germline V and J ends were trimmed by 6 bases and 0 bases, with 10 bases remaining between them. The CDR3 nucleotides are TGTGCCAGCAGGAGTTCAGGGAGCACAGATACGCAGTATTTT. The encoded protein is CASRSSGSTDTQYF.

The rearrangement links TRBV28 to TRBJ2-2, with 7 positions matching TRBD2. CDR1 and CDR2 from the germline V gene are MDHEN and SYDVKM. CDR3 size: 14 residues. V was pared by 8 bases and J by 2 bases, with 5 bases of the junction left unmatched. CDR3 amino acids: CASAGRPNTGELFF. The CDR3 nucleotides read TGTGCCAGCGCCGGGAGGCCAAACACCGGGGAGCTGTTTTTT.

The V call is TRBV15, the J call TRBJ2-3, with a weak D call TRBD2 (6 bases). The CDR3 extends over 17 amino acids. Looked up from germline, CDR1 is LNHNV and CDR2 is YYDKDF (reference sequence). The V end lost 4 bases, the J end lost 2 bases, and 19 bases lay between the germline ends. The CDR3 nucleotides are TGTGCCACCAGCACACCACACGGGAGCTCTCACACAGATACGCAGTATTTT. This codes for CATSTPHGSSHTDTQYF. Full variable domain (missing parts from reference TRBV15 and TRBJ2-3): DAMVIQNPRYQVTQFGKPVTLSCSQTLNHNVMYWYQQKSSQAPKLLFHYYDKDFNNEADTPDNFQSRRPNTSFCFLDIRSPGLGDTAMYLCATSTPHGSSHTDTQYFGPGTRLTVL.

The rearrangement links TRBV2 to TRBJ2-3; 8 positions match TRBD2. The V gene's germline CDR1 is SNHLY and CDR2 FYNNEI. The length of the CDR3 is 17 residues. V shed 2 bases, J shed 0 bases, and the junction held 7 bases outside the gene matches. In nucleotides, the CDR3 is TGTGCCAGCAGTGAACCGGCGGGAGGCGCTAGCACAGATACGCAGTATTTT. This encodes CASSEPAGGASTDTQYF.

The CDR3 DNA follows: TGTGCCAGCAGCTTATTAGGGGGGACTAGCGGGCCTTACAATGAGCAGTTCTTC. It specifies CASSLLGGTSGPYNEQFF. The chain links TRBV11-2 to TRBJ2-1; 12 nucleotides line up with TRBD2. The germline CDR1 and CDR2 sequences are SGHAT and FQNNGV. The trim removed 2 bases at V and 4 bases at J, leaving 9 bases unmatched. CDR3 length: 18 residues.

This clone was seen more than once but under ten times. The rearrangement joins TRBV27 to TRBJ1-1, with D unresolved. Per the germline V gene, CDR1 is MNHEY and CDR2 is SMNVEV (reference sequence). V gave up 5 bases and J gave up 0 bases, with 19 bases separating them. The CDR3 is made up of 17 amino acids. This chain's CDR3 is CASSPSDGPIMNTEAFF. CDR3 nucleotides: TGTGCCAGCAGTCCCTCGGATGGGCCAATCATGAACACTGAAGCTTTCTTT.

V is TRBV5-4 and J is TRBJ2-7, with TRBD2 as a possible D gene (6 bases). The V end lost 4 bases, the J end lost 5 bases, and 13 bases lay between the germline ends. The CDR3 length is 13 residues. Germline loops: CDR1 SGHNT, CDR2 YYREEE (reference sequence). The CDR3 sequence is CASSAGRPHEQYF. The CDR3 coding sequence is TGTGCCAGCAGCGCGGGACGACCCCACGAGCAGTACTTC.